These 2 T cell receptor beta chains share one sample of origin, sequenced in a study of blood T cells in healthy people across ages. The authors ran a second PCR of about 6 to 11 cycles using a sample-barcoded 5' primer and a J-beta primer mix. MiXCR, run by TCRdb on the 5' RACE reads, gives a single entry per CDR3 protein. The data contain around 870,000 distinct CDR3 sequences, 29% of them singletons. The sequenced sample consisted of blood. The receptors originated from an elderly woman in good health.

This clonotype showed up just once. A much more abundant neighbour one base away suggests this may be a read error. The genes are TRBV2 and TRBJ1-6, with 7 bases identical to TRBD1. The CDR3 is made up of 15 amino acids. Germline V gene lookup returns CDR1 SNHLY and CDR2 FYNNEI. V shed 8 bases, J shed 9 bases, and the junction held 13 bases outside the gene matches. The CDR3 DNA sequence: TGTGCCAGCGCCAATTCGGGACAGCCTCTTTCACCCCTCCACTTT. Translated, it gives CASANSGQPLSPLHF.

As for this clonotype: A much larger clonotype is one base distant, so this may be a read error. The genes are TRBV19 and TRBJ2-5; D is perhaps TRBD2 (5 bases). Germline V gives CDR1 LNHDA, CDR2 SQIVND (reference sequence). Trimming shortened V by 4 bases and J by 11 bases, and 29 bases separated the two germline ends. This CDR3 is 17 amino acids long. This CDR3 is CASSTRLGSWGRNEQYF. The CDR3 nucleotides read TGTGCCAGTAGTACCCGCCTAGGGAGTTGGGGTCGGAATGAGCAGTACTTC.